The 27 T cell receptor beta chains below were found in one sample sequenced in a study of PD-L1 blockade in urothelial cancer. The data were produced by immunoSEQ multiplex PCR, yet TCRdb's version contains in-frame clones alone and is incomplete. The sample holds about 30,000 clones, over 80% seen once. The sequencing used PBMCs, collected around atezolizumab (anti-PD-L1) treatment. These receptors were taken from a man between 45 and 60 years old with urothelial cancer.

The chain combines TRBV18 with TRBJ1-4, with TRBD1 matching 9 bases. The CDR3 loop spans 18 amino acids. V lost 4 bases to trimming and J lost 4 bases; unmatched junction nucleotides: 13. Germline CDR1 KGHSH, CDR2 LQKENI. As DNA, the CDR3 is TGTGCCAGCTCACTCTCCGGGACAGGGAACCGTGTTAATGAAAAACTGTTTTTT. Amino acids: CASSLSGTGNRVNEKLFF. The full variable domain, completed using reference TRBV18 and TRBJ1-4, is NAGVMQNPRHLVRRRGQEARLRCSPMKGHSHVYWYRQLPEEGLKFMVYLQKENIIDESGMPKERFSAEFPKEGPSILRIQQVVRGDSAAYFCASSLSGTGNRVNEKLFFGSGTQLSVL.

V usage is TRBV5-4 and J usage is TRBJ2-7, with D perhaps matching TRBD2 (6 bases). Trimming took off 3 bases at V and 0 bases at J, with 10 bases between the two ends. From germline, CDR1 is SGHNT and CDR2 YYREEE (reference sequence). The CDR3 contains 14 residues. For the CDR3, the DNA is TGTGCCAGCAGCTCCCCGGAGGGCTCCTACGAGCAGTACGTC. This codes for CASSSPEGSYEQYV.

The chain uses TRBV6-5 and TRBJ1-1; tentatively, D is TRBD1 (5 bases). Trimming stripped 5 bases from V and 4 bases from J, with 17 bases between. The CDR3 has 15 residues. CDR1 MNHEY and CDR2 SVGAGI come from the germline V gene. The CDR3: CASSKYGGKGTEAFF. Here the CDR3 DNA reads TGTGCCAGCAGTAAATACGGGGGAAAGGGCACTGAAGCTTTCTTT.

The chain couples TRBV7-9 to TRBJ2-5; 9 bases fit TRBD2. V lost 3 bases to trimming and J lost 5 bases; unmatched junction nucleotides: 13. The germline CDR1 and CDR2 sequences are SEHNR and FQNEAQ (reference sequence). This CDR3 spans 17 amino acids. In DNA form, the CDR3 reads TGTGCCAGCAGCTTCGGTCTAGCGGGAACTAATCAGGAGACCCAGTACTTC. Protein product: CASSFGLAGTNQETQYF. Together with reference TRBV7-9 and TRBJ2-5, the CDR3 gives the full variable domain: DTGVSQNPRHKITKRGQNVTFRCDPISEHNRLYWYRQTLGQGPEFLTYFQNEAQLEKSRLLSDRFSAERPKGSFSTLEIQRTEQGDSAMYLCASSFGLAGTNQETQYFGPGTRLLVL.

The genes are TRBV5-1 and TRBJ1-1; TRBD1 aligns across 10 bases. Germline CDR1 is SGHRS and CDR2 is YFSETQ. The ends lost 4 bases at V and 4 bases at J; junction bases unmatched: 7. This CDR3 region has 15 residues. CDR3: CASSPRQGAGTEAFF. In nucleotides, the CDR3 is TGCGCCAGCAGCCCAAGACAGGGGGCAGGCACTGAAGCTTTCTTT. The variable domain in full, completed from reference TRBV5-1 and TRBJ1-1, reads KAGVTQTPRYLIKTRGQQVTLSCSPISGHRSVSWYQQTPGQGLQFLFEYFSETQRNKGNFPGRFSGRQFSNSRSEMNVSTLELGDSALYLCASSPRQGAGTEAFFGQGTRLTVV.

The chain uses TRBV5-1 and TRBJ1-2; TRBD1 matches at 7 bases. In germline, CDR1 is SGHRS, CDR2 YFSETQ. Trimming removed 0 bases from V and 4 bases from J; junction bases left unmatched: 3. The CDR3 runs to 14 residues. CDR3 sequence: CASSLAGQLYGYTF. In nucleotides, the CDR3 is TGCGCCAGCAGCTTGGCGGGACAGCTCTATGGCTACACCTTC.

This clone was observed a few times. The chain combines TRBV11-2 with TRBJ2-3; 8 bases align to TRBD2. From germline, CDR1 is SGHAT and CDR2 FQNNGV. This CDR3 is built from 14 residues. V shed 3 bases, J shed 6 bases, and the junction held 5 bases outside the gene matches. The CDR3 is CASSFAGGPDTQYF. The CDR3 DNA reads TGTGCCAGCAGCTTCGCGGGGGGTCCCGATACGCAGTATTTT.

The chain is built from TRBV28 and TRBJ2-3; TRBD2 matches 8 bases. This CDR3 has 15 residues. The ends lost 1 base at V and 4 bases at J; junction bases unmatched: 4. Germline CDR1 MDHEN, CDR2 SYDVKM. The CDR3 DNA reads TGTGCCAGCAGTTTATCAGGGACTAGGTCAGATACGCAGTATTTT. Residues: CASSLSGTRSDTQYF. Full variable domain (missing parts from reference TRBV28 and TRBJ2-3): DVKVTQSSRYLVKRTGEKVFLECVQDMDHENMFWYRQDPGLGLRLIYFSYDVKMKEKGDIPEGYSVSREKKERFSLILESASTNQTSMYLCASSLSGTRSDTQYFGPGTRLTVL.

This chain connects TRBV19 to TRBJ2-1; 7 bases align to TRBD2. The CDR3 sequence is 17 residues long. J was trimmed by 6 bases and V by 3 bases; bases with no gene match: 14. Germline V lookup: CDR1 LNHDA, CDR2 SQIVND (reference sequence). CDR3 DNA: TGTGCCAGTAGTATGCGTCCCCTAGCGGTGCGGGGCAATGAGCAGTTCTTC. It yields the protein CASSMRPLAVRGNEQFF. The whole variable domain, remainder taken from reference TRBV19 and TRBJ2-1, is DGGITQSPKYLFRKEGQNVTLSCEQNLNHDAMYWYRQDPGQGLRLIYYSQIVNDFQKGDIAEGYSVSREKKESFPLTVTSAQKNPTAFYLCASSMRPLAVRGNEQFFGPGTRLTVL.

This chain links TRBV6-5 with TRBJ1-5; 7 bases fit TRBD1. After removal of 4 bases from V and 7 bases from J, the junction contained 7 bases not matched to a gene. The germline gives CDR1 MNHEY, CDR2 SVGAGI. This CDR3 contains 14 residues. The CDR3 spells CASSSTGSRQPQHF. The DNA of the CDR3 is TGTGCCAGCAGTTCGACAGGGTCTAGACAGCCCCAGCATTTT.

CDR3 bases: TGCGCCAGCAGCTCATTGACAGGGACCACCGGGGAGCTGTTTTTT. Protein: CASSSLTGTTGELFF. The chain joins TRBV5-1 to TRBJ2-2, with TRBD1 matching over 7 bases. J was trimmed by 4 bases and V by 3 bases; bases with no gene match: 6. The V gene's germline CDR1 is SGHRS and CDR2 YFSETQ. This CDR3 region has 15 residues.

This chain connects TRBV5-1 to TRBJ1-2; perhaps TRBD1 as D (5 bases). CDR1 is SGHRS and CDR2 is YFSETQ in the germline V gene. Trimming took off 4 bases at V and 4 bases at J, with 8 bases between the two ends. This CDR3 has 12 residues. CDR3 region: CASSAGIYGYTF. The CDR3 coding sequence is TGCGCCAGCAGCGCAGGGATCTATGGCTACACCTTC.

The chain uses TRBV28 and TRBJ1-2; a possible D gene is TRBD1 (5 bases). Germline CDR1 MDHEN, CDR2 SYDVKM. V lost 4 bases, J lost 7 bases, and 19 bases lay in between. The CDR3 consists of 15 residues. The CDR3 sequence: CASSSPGAKGSGYTF. The CDR3 coding sequence is TGTGCCAGCAGTTCCCCGGGCGCCAAGGGGTCTGGCTACACCTTC.

The chain joins TRBV19 to TRBJ2-1, with TRBD1 matching over 7 bases. The junction had 7 bases not matched to a gene; V was cut back by 5 bases and J by 3 bases. This CDR3 comprises 15 residues. Germline CDR1 is LNHDA and CDR2 is SQIVND (reference sequence). DNA for the CDR3: TGTGCCAGTAGTGTATCGGGACAGAGCTACAATGAGCAGTTCTTC. This encodes CASSVSGQSYNEQFF.

The J gene is TRBJ1-1, the V gene TRBV2; 7 bases match TRBD1. Germline V lookup: CDR1 SNHLY, CDR2 FYNNEI. The CDR3 is 13 amino acids. With V trimmed by 4 bases and J by 4 bases, 3 bases remained unmatched. CDR3 sequence: CASSAGQSTEAFF. The CDR3 DNA reads TGTGCCAGCAGTGCGGGACAGTCCACTGAAGCTTTCTTT.

The chain combines TRBV25-1 with TRBJ1-5; possibly TRBD1 for D (6 bases). Germline CDR1 MGHDK, CDR2 SYGVNS. The CDR3 has 15 amino acids. The ends were cut back, 3 bases at V and 2 bases at J, with 11 bases in the middle. CDR3 amino acids: CASSERGLGNQPQHF. The CDR3, as DNA: TGTGCCAGCAGTGAGCGGGGGCTGGGCAATCAGCCCCAGCATTTT.

The chain combines TRBV19 with TRBJ1-1; the match to TRBD1 covers 8 bases. This CDR3 has 14 residues. J lost 5 bases, V lost 1 base, and 3 bases had no gene match. The germline CDR1 and CDR2 sequences are LNHDA and SQIVND (reference sequence). CDR3 region: CASSIGTGRTEAFF. The CDR3 nucleotides read TGTGCCAGTAGTATAGGGACAGGGAGAACTGAAGCTTTCTTT.

The J gene is TRBJ2-1, the V gene TRBV14; TRBD1 matches at 9 bases. From germline, CDR1 is SGHDN and CDR2 FVKESK. CDR3 length: 16 amino acids. Germline trimming cut 1 base from V and 3 bases from J; bases unmatched to any gene: 4. In DNA form, the CDR3 reads TGTGCCAGCAGCCAAGCCGGGACAGGGAACTACAATGAGCAGTTCTTC. Encoded protein: CASSQAGTGNYNEQFF.

The chain recombines TRBV28 with TRBJ1-2; D possibly corresponds to TRBD1 (5 bases). The CDR3 has 13 residues. V was pared by 7 bases and J by 7 bases, with 16 bases between. Germline CDR1 and CDR2: MDHEN and SYDVKM. CDR3 bases: TGTGCCAGCATCTGGGGGGAGGGAACTGGCTACACCTTC. It yields the protein CASIWGEGTGYTF.

The rearrangement joins TRBV5-1 to TRBJ2-5; 10 bases are a match to TRBD1. From germline, CDR1 is SGHRS and CDR2 YFSETQ. The CDR3 sequence is 15 residues long. V lost 0 bases, J lost 2 bases, and 1 base stayed unmatched. Here the CDR3 reads CASSLGTGGQETQYF. The CDR3 DNA reads as TGCGCCAGCAGCTTGGGGACAGGGGGGCAAGAGACCCAGTACTTC.

The V call is TRBV5-1, the J call TRBJ1-1, with TRBD1 identical over 9 bases. This CDR3 has 16 residues. J lost 4 bases, V lost 0 bases, and 7 bases had no gene match. Germline CDR1 and CDR2: SGHRS and YFSETQ. CDR3 region: CASSLGGQGLSTEAFF. The CDR3 DNA sequence: TGCGCCAGCAGCTTGGGGGGACAGGGACTAAGCACTGAAGCTTTCTTT.

The count of this clone is one. The rearrangement uses TRBV10-2 and TRBJ2-1; D uncertain. The V gene's germline CDR1 is WSHSY and CDR2 SAAADI. The V end lost 3 bases, the J end lost 0 bases, and 12 bases lay between the germline ends. The CDR3 spans 16 residues. The chain's CDR3 is CASSDPIQVSYNEQFF. The CDR3 coding sequence is TGCGCCAGCAGTGACCCCATCCAGGTCTCCTACAATGAGCAGTTCTTC.

The chain carries TRBV11-2 and TRBJ1-2; 7 bases match TRBD1. From germline, CDR1 is SGHAT and CDR2 FQNNGV. The CDR3 sequence is 13 residues long. The trim removed 5 bases at V and 5 bases at J, leaving 5 bases unmatched. DNA of the CDR3: TGTGCCAGCAGCCCAGACAGGGAGTATGGCTACACCTTC. Its translation: CASSPDREYGYTF.

This clone was detected only a few times. The chain is built from TRBV7-3 and TRBJ2-2; possible D gene TRBD2, 5 bases. Per the germline V gene, CDR1 is SGHTA and CDR2 is FQGTGA. V dropped 3 bases and J dropped 4 bases, with 15 bases sitting between them. This CDR3 has 16 residues. CDR3 coding DNA: TGTGCCAGCAGCTTTCAAGCGGCCGCGGGCACCGGGGAGCTGTTTTTT. It translates to CASSFQAAAGTGELFF.

This sequence joins TRBV10-3 and TRBJ1-3; D is uncertain. Trimming left V 4 bases short and J 0 bases short, with 10 bases between. This CDR3 contains 15 residues. The V gene's germline CDR1 is ENHRY and CDR2 SYGVKD. The CDR3 bases are TGTGCCATCAGTGCGTTCGGGGACTCTGGAAACACCATATATTTT. This sequence encodes CAISAFGDSGNTIYF.

This chain joins TRBV4-2 and TRBJ1-3; maybe TRBD1 (6 bases). The CDR3 runs 14 residues. V was clipped by 4 bases and J by 10 bases, with 17 bases between them. Germline loops: CDR1 LGHNA, CDR2 YNFKEQ. The CDR3 region has the DNA TGTGCCAGCAGCCGTCACAGGGCTGAGGGGACCATATATTTT. Its protein product is CASSRHRAEGTIYF.

CDR3 nucleotide sequence: TGTGCCAGCAGTGCGGACAGGGGTGAGCCCCAGCATTTT. Translated: CASSADRGEPQHF. This sequence joins TRBV6-4 and TRBJ1-5; 9 bases agree with TRBD1. Germline CDR1 is MRHNA and CDR2 is SNTAGT. This CDR3 spans 13 amino acids. Trimming at V came to 4 bases and at J to 8 bases, leaving 3 bases not matched to a gene.